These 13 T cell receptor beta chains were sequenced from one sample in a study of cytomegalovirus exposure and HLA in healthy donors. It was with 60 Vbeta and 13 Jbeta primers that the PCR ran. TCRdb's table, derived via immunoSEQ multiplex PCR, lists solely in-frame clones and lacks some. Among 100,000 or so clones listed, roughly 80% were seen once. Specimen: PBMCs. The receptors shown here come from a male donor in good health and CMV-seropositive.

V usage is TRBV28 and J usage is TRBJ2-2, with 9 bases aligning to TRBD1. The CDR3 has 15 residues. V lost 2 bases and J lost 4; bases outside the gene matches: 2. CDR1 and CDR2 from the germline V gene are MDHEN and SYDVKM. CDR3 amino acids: CASSLGDRVTGELFF. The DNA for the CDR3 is TGTGCCAGCAGTTTAGGGGACAGGGTCACCGGGGAGCTGTTTTTT.

The CDR3 sequence: CASRSAPGTGDYGYTF. The CDR3 nucleotides are TGTGCCAGCAGAAGTGCTCCCGGGACAGGGGACTATGGCTACACCTTC. V gene TRBV5-6 combines with J gene TRBJ1-2; TRBD1 agrees at 10 bases. CDR1 is SGHDT and CDR2 is YYEEEE in the germline V gene. V was pared by 5 bases and J by 3 bases, with 10 bases of the junction left unmatched. CDR3 length equals 16 residues.

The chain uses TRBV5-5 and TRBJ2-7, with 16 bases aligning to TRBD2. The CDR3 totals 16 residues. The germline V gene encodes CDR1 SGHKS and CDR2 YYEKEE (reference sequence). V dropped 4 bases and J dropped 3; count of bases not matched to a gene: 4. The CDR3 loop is CASSPGLAGGVYEQYF. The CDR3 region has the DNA TGTGCCAGCAGCCCGGGACTAGCGGGAGGGGTCTACGAGCAGTACTTC.

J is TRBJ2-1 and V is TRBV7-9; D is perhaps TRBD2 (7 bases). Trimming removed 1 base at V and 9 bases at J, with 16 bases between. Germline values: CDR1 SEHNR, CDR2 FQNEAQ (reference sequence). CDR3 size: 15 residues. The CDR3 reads CASSLVEGGGIEQFF. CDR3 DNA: TGTGCCAGCAGCTTAGTAGAGGGGGGGGGAATTGAGCAGTTCTTC.

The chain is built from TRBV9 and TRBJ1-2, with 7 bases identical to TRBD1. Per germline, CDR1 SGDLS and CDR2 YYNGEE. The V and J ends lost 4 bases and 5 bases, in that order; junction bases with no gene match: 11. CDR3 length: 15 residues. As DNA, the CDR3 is TGTGCCAGCAGCCCCGTCCCCGGGACAGAATATGGCTACACCTTC. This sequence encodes CASSPVPGTEYGYTF.

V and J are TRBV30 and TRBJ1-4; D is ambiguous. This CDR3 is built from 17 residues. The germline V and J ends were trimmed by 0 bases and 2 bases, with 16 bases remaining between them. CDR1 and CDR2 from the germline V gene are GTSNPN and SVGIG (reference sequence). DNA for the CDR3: TGTGCCTGGAGTGTGCCCCAGTCGTTGCCTACTAATGAAAAACTGTTTTTT. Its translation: CAWSVPQSLPTNEKLFF.

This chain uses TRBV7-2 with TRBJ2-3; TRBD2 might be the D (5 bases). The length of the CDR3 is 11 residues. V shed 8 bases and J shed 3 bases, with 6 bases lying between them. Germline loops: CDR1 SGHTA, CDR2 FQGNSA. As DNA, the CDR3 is TGTGCCAGCGGGAGAACAGATACGCAGTATTTT. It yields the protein CASGRTDTQYF.

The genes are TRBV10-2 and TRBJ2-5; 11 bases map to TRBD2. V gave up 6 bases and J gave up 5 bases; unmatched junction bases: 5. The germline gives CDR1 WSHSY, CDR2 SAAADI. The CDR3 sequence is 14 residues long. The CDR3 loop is CASSLTSGMETQYF. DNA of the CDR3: TGCGCCAGCAGCCTGACTAGCGGGATGGAGACCCAGTACTTC.

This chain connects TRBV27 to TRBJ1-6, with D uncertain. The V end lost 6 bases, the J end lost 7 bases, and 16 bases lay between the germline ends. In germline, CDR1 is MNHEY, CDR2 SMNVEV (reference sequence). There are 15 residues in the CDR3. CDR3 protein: CASRNNPSLNSPLHF. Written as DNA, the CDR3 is TGTGCCAGCAGAAACAACCCAAGTTTAAATTCACCCCTCCACTTT.

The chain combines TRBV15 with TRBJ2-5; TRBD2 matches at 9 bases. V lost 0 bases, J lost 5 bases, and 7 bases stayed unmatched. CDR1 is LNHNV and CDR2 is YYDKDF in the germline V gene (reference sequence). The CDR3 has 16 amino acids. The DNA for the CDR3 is TGTGCCACCAGCAGAGATCTGGCTAGCGGGACGGAGACCCAGTACTTC. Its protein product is CATSRDLASGTETQYF.

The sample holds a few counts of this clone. The CDR3 nucleotides read TGCGCCAGCAGCTTGGCGGTCGATATGGGCTACACCTTC. Amino acids: CASSLAVDMGYTF. The chain is built from TRBV5-1 and TRBJ1-2; no firm D call. V lost 0 bases to trimming and J lost 8 bases, with 11 bases between them. Germline V gene lookup returns CDR1 SGHRS and CDR2 YFSETQ. CDR3 length: 13 amino acids.

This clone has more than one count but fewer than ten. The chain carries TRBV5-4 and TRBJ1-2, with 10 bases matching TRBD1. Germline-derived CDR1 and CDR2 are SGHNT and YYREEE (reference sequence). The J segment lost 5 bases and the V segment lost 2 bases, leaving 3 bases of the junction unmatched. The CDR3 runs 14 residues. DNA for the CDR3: TGTGCCAGCAGCTTAGGGACAGGGGTTTATGGCTACACCTTC. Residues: CASSLGTGVYGYTF.

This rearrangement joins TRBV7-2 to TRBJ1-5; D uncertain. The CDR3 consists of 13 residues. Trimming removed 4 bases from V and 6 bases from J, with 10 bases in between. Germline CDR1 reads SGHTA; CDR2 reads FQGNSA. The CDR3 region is CASSSREAQPQHF. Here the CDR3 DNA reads TGTGCCAGCAGCTCTAGGGAGGCTCAGCCCCAGCATTTT.